These 25 T cell receptor beta chains came from one sample sequenced in a study of cytomegalovirus exposure and HLA in healthy donors. Vbeta (60) and Jbeta (13) primers were used in the PCR. Sequencing used immunoSEQ multiplex PCR; TCRdb keeps in-frame clones, though not all of them. This table holds under 60,000 clones, just under 85% found once. The specimen was PBMCs. Receptor source: a man aged 45-65 years in good health and CMV-seronegative.

The chain employs TRBV5-6 and TRBJ1-5; D unresolved. V dropped 0 bases and J dropped 4 bases, with 8 bases sitting between them. The CDR3 has 14 residues. Germline V lookup: CDR1 SGHDT, CDR2 YYEEEE. CDR3 region: CASSLVGQNQPQHF. DNA for the CDR3: TGTGCCAGCAGCTTGGTGGGCCAGAATCAGCCCCAGCATTTT. The variable domain in full, completed from reference TRBV5-6 and TRBJ1-5, reads DAGVTQSPTHLIKTRGQQVTLRCSPKSGHDTVSWYQQALGQGPQFIFQYYEEEERQRGNFPDRFSGHQFPNYSSELNVNALLLGDSALYLCASSLVGQNQPQHFGDGTRLSIL.

This clone has a handful of counts. This chain connects TRBV5-4 to TRBJ2-1, with 8 positions matching TRBD2. The CDR3 runs 14 residues. The V gene end was trimmed by 0 bases and the J gene end by 7 bases; junction bases not matched to a gene: 3. CDR1 SGHNT and CDR2 YYREEE come from the germline V gene (reference sequence). CDR3: CASSLAGRANEQFF. CDR3 DNA sequence: TGTGCCAGCAGCTTGGCCGGGAGGGCTAATGAGCAGTTCTTC.

V usage is TRBV5-4 and J usage is TRBJ2-7; 7 bases fit TRBD1. From germline, CDR1 is SGHNT and CDR2 YYREEE (reference sequence). V shed 1 base and J 2 bases; nucleotides not matched to a gene: 3. CDR3 size: 14 residues. CDR3 loop: CASSLKQGTYEQYF. The CDR3 nucleotides read TGTGCCAGCAGCTTGAAACAGGGGACCTACGAGCAGTACTTC.

To note about this clone: The sample has other DNA sequences that encode this CDR3 too. This sequence joins TRBV7-9 and TRBJ1-5; D not resolved. The CDR3 length is 14 residues. Trimming took 1 base from V and 2 from J, leaving 6 bases between them. In germline, CDR1 is SEHNR, CDR2 FQNEAQ (reference sequence). CDR3 in amino acids: CASSLVGGNQPQHF. The CDR3 coding sequence is TGTGCCAGCAGCTTAGTGGGAGGCAATCAGCCCCAGCATTTT.

The V call is TRBV2, the J call TRBJ1-1; D ambiguous. V was clipped by 4 bases and J by 5 bases, with 11 bases between them. The V gene's germline CDR1 is SNHLY and CDR2 FYNNEI. CDR3 length: 13 amino acids. This CDR3 is CASSVRFGTEAFF. Here the CDR3 DNA reads TGTGCCAGCAGTGTACGGTTCGGTACTGAAGCTTTCTTT. Variable domain in full (rest from reference TRBV2 and TRBJ1-1): EPEVTQTPSHQVTQMGQEVILRCVPISNHLYFYWYRQILGQKVEFLVSFYNNEISEKSEIFDDQFSVERPDGSNFTLKIRSTKLEDSAMYFCASSVRFGTEAFFGQGTRLTVV.

The chain recombines TRBV14 with TRBJ2-3; D possibly corresponds to TRBD2 (7 bases). The V gene lost 0 bases and the J gene lost 4 bases, with 20 bases spanning the gap. The germline CDR1 and CDR2 sequences are SGHDN and FVKESK. The CDR3 is 18 residues long. CDR3 nucleotides: TGTGCCAGCAGCCAAGACCTGGCTAGGGGGGGGGCCCCAGATACGCAGTATTTT. Its protein product is CASSQDLARGGAPDTQYF. The whole variable domain, filled in from reference TRBV14 and TRBJ2-3, reads EAGVTQFPSHSVIEKGQTVTLRCDPISGHDNLYWYRRVMGKEIKFLLHFVKESKQDESGMPNNRFLAERTGGTYSTLKVQPAELEDSGVYFCASSQDLARGGAPDTQYFGPGTRLTVL.

In DNA form, the CDR3 reads TGTGCCAGTAGCCACGGACAGGGGGTCACAGATACGCAGTATTTT. Translation gives CASSHGQGVTDTQYF. The rearrangement joins TRBV19 to TRBJ2-3, with TRBD1 identical over 10 bases. Germline trimming cut 6 bases from V and 2 bases from J; bases unmatched to any gene: 5. Germline-derived CDR1 and CDR2 are LNHDA and SQIVND (reference sequence). The CDR3 has 15 amino acids. Together with reference TRBV19 and TRBJ2-3, the CDR3 gives the full variable domain: DGGITQSPKYLFRKEGQNVTLSCEQNLNHDAMYWYRQDPGQGLRLIYYSQIVNDFQKGDIAEGYSVSREKKESFPLTVTSAQKNPTAFYLCASSHGQGVTDTQYFGPGTRLTVL.

The chain carries TRBV7-8 and TRBJ2-7, with TRBD1 identical over 8 bases. Trimming took 4 bases from V and 9 from J; bases not matched to a gene: 17. The CDR3 runs 16 residues. Germline CDR1 is SGHVS and CDR2 is FQNEAQ. DNA of the CDR3: TGTGCCAGCAGCTCAGGGGGCTTTGAACGCGGGATAGGGCAGTACTTC. It is translated as CASSSGGFERGIGQYF.

This clone was recorded once. The CDR3 DNA reads TGTGCCAGCTCACCAATGGAAGGGGTCTTGCAGCCCCAGCATTTT. This gives the protein CASSPMEGVLQPQHF. The chain recombines TRBV18 with TRBJ1-5; maybe TRBD1 (5 bases). Germline CDR1 reads KGHSH; CDR2 reads LQKENI. The CDR3 is 15 amino acids. V was trimmed by 2 bases and J by 7 bases, leaving 15 bases between them.

V gene TRBV4-3 combines with J gene TRBJ2-3, with 11 positions matching TRBD2. This CDR3 contains 16 residues. Germline values: CDR1 LGHNA, CDR2 YSLEER. Unmatched junction bases numbered 3, after V lost 1 base and J lost 3 bases. The DNA of the CDR3 is TGCGCCAGCAGCCAAGTACTAGCGGGGGCGACAGATACGCAGTATTTT. Its translation: CASSQVLAGATDTQYF.

V is TRBV19 and J is TRBJ1-5; D possibly corresponds to TRBD1 (5 bases). Germline assignment: CDR1 LNHDA and CDR2 SQIVND (reference sequence). The CDR3 is 13 residues long. The CDR3 DNA follows: TGTGCGACAGCGGGATACAAAGAACAGCCCCAGCATTTT. This encodes CATAGYKEQPQHF.

This chain links TRBV29-1 with TRBJ2-3, with D possibly TRBD1 on 5 matching bases. Germline V gives CDR1 SQVTM, CDR2 ANQGSEA. This CDR3 contains 14 residues. Trimming left V 5 bases short and J 4 bases short, with 16 bases between. For the CDR3, the DNA is TGCAGCGTTCCCTTAGGGGCTGATTCAGATACGCAGTATTTT. Protein: CSVPLGADSDTQYF.

V is TRBV6-1 and J is TRBJ2-3; no definite D call. V was shortened by 2 bases and J by 2 bases, with 11 bases between the two germline ends. Germline CDR1 is MNHNS and CDR2 is SASEGT. This CDR3 has 15 amino acids. CDR3 residues: CASSESGTHTDTQYF. CDR3 sequence (DNA): TGTGCCAGCAGTGAAAGTGGCACCCACACAGATACGCAGTATTTT.

This sequence joins TRBV7-9 and TRBJ1-2; a possible D gene is TRBD1 (6 bases). Trimming took 4 bases from V and 1 from J, leaving 19 bases between them. The germline CDR1 and CDR2 sequences are SEHNR and FQNEAQ (reference sequence). CDR3 length equals 17 residues. In DNA, the CDR3 is TGTGCCAGCAGCTCCTTCGAGGGGGACAAGTATAACTATGGCTACACCTTC. Its translation: CASSSFEGDKYNYGYTF.

V and J are TRBV27 and TRBJ1-2, with 10 bases identical to TRBD1. This CDR3 region has 15 residues. V lost 5 bases to trimming and J lost 8 bases; unmatched junction nucleotides: 11. Germline lookup yields CDR1 MNHEY and CDR2 SMNVEV (reference sequence). The CDR3 nucleotides are TGTGCCAGCAGTCCCGGGACAGGGGCCTATAGAGGCTACACCTTC. Its protein is CASSPGTGAYRGYTF.

The chain links TRBV7-9 to TRBJ1-2; 8 nucleotides match TRBD1. This CDR3 is built from 18 residues. V dropped 5 bases and J dropped 6; count of bases not matched to a gene: 20. The germline V gene has CDR1 SEHNR and CDR2 FQNEAQ (reference sequence). This CDR3 reads CASSRRTGWEVVRDGYTF. CDR3 in DNA: TGTGCCAGCAGCAGGAGGACAGGGTGGGAAGTGGTACGAGATGGCTACACCTTC.

The chain combines TRBV6-6 with TRBJ1-3, with 7 bases aligning to TRBD1. The V and J ends lost 5 bases and 0 bases, in that order; junction bases with no gene match: 7. This CDR3 contains 16 residues. Germline CDR1 is MNHNY and CDR2 is SVGAGI (reference sequence). The DNA for the CDR3 is TGTGCCAGCAGTCCTCGACAGGGAACCTCTGGAAACACCATATATTTT. Its protein product is CASSPRQGTSGNTIYF.

V is TRBV28 and J is TRBJ1-2; 9 positions agree with TRBD1. The J segment lost 9 bases and the V segment lost 7 bases, leaving 12 bases of the junction unmatched. CDR1 and CDR2 (germline): MDHEN, SYDVKM. The CDR3 has 14 residues. The CDR3 coding sequence is TGTGCCAGCACCCCCGGGACAGGGAGGGTGAGCTACACCTTC. Protein sequence: CASTPGTGRVSYTF.

The DNA of the CDR3 is TGTGCCAGCAGCCCATCGGTCCAAGAGACCCAGTACTTC. Its protein is CASSPSVQETQYF. The V gene is TRBV11-2, the J gene TRBJ2-5; D ambiguous. CDR1 is SGHAT and CDR2 is FQNNGV in the germline V gene. The V gene lost 5 bases and the J gene lost 1 base, with 8 bases spanning the gap. This CDR3 is built from 13 residues.

This chain links TRBV10-2 with TRBJ2-7, with 10 positions matching TRBD2. The germline V gene encodes CDR1 WSHSY and CDR2 SAAADI. After removal of 3 bases from V and 7 bases from J, the junction contained 3 bases not matched to a gene. The CDR3 loop spans 13 amino acids. Here the CDR3 DNA reads TGCGCCAGCAGTGAAGCGGGGGGGCTAGAGCAGTACTTC. Translation: CASSEAGGLEQYF.

The V call is TRBV27, the J call TRBJ2-5, with D perhaps TRBD2 (5 bases). Germline V gene data show CDR1 as MNHEY and CDR2 as SMNVEV (reference sequence). V lost 5 bases and J lost 5, with 18 bases in between. CDR3 length equals 15 residues. CDR3 region: CASSPTPRVWETQYF. CDR3 bases: TGTGCCAGCAGTCCCACCCCGAGGGTCTGGGAGACCCAGTACTTC.

This clone turned up a few times. The rearrangement joins TRBV5-6 to TRBJ1-1, with TRBD1 matching over 10 bases. V was clipped by 3 bases and J by 0 bases; unmatched bases: 5. The CDR3 extends over 16 amino acids. Germline CDR1 reads SGHDT; CDR2 reads YYEEEE. The CDR3 DNA follows: TGTGCCAGCAGCTCCAGAGGACAGGGGGTGAACACTGAAGCTTTCTTT. Protein product: CASSSRGQGVNTEAFF.

This chain joins TRBV7-9 and TRBJ2-7, with a possible D match to TRBD1 (5 bases). Germline CDR1 is SEHNR and CDR2 is FQNEAQ (reference sequence). This CDR3 is built from 14 residues. The V gene lost 2 bases and the J gene lost 1 base, with 9 bases spanning the gap. CDR3 in DNA: TGTGCCAGCAGCTTAAAGGGGAATTCCTACGAGCAGTACTTC. Amino acids: CASSLKGNSYEQYF.

V usage is TRBV7-9 and J usage is TRBJ2-6; possibly TRBD2 for D (5 bases). Trimming cost V 1 base and J 0 bases, with 13 bases left between them. This CDR3 region has 18 residues. The V gene's germline CDR1 is SEHNR and CDR2 FQNEAQ (reference sequence). The CDR3 DNA reads as TGTGCCAGCAGCTTAGGAGGGTGGCGGACCTCTGGGGCCAACGTCCTGACTTTC. As protein: CASSLGGWRTSGANVLTF.

The chain recombines TRBV5-1 with TRBJ1-2; no definite D call. The germline gives CDR1 SGHRS, CDR2 YFSETQ. Trimming cost V 6 bases and J 0 bases, with 12 bases left between them. The CDR3 extends over 14 amino acids. The CDR3 loop reads CASKVTVANYGYTF. The CDR3 DNA reads TGCGCCAGCAAAGTAACGGTAGCTAACTATGGCTACACCTTC.